One and the same sample provided the 11 T cell receptor beta chains below, sequenced in a study of T cells in Graves' hyperthyroidism and ophthalmopathy. Amplification of TCR beta CDR3 regions was performed using RNA transcripts as template. The HTBI primer set was used in a first-round RT-PCR of the TCR CDR3. One entry per CDR3 protein, called by TCRdb with MiXCR from the multiplex PCR reads. Of about 590,000 distinct CDR3 sequences listed, over 12% are singletons. Sequencing used blood. The receptors stem from a woman aged 18-30 years with Graves' ophthalmopathy.

A few counts support this clonotype. The V call is TRBV14, the J call TRBJ2-3; 9 bases agree with TRBD2. V gave up 1 base and J gave up 4 bases; unmatched junction bases: 9. CDR1 is SGHDN and CDR2 is FVKESK in the germline V gene. CDR3 length: 17 residues. The CDR3 bases are TGTGCCAGCAGCCAAGTGCAGAGCGGGAGGCCCCCAGATACGCAGTATTTT. Encoded protein: CASSQVQSGRPPDTQYF.

This clonotype was recorded a few times. The chain has TRBV7-8 and TRBJ2-1; TRBD2 matches 12 bases. J was trimmed by 4 bases and V by 5 bases; bases with no gene match: 6. This CDR3 region has 16 residues. Looked up from germline, CDR1 is SGHVS and CDR2 is FQNEAQ. In nucleotides, the CDR3 is TGTGCCAGCAGCCTCCAAGGGACTAGCGGGTACAATGAGCAGTTCTTC. Protein sequence: CASSLQGTSGYNEQFF.

There are many counts of this clonotype. The V call is TRBV28, the J call TRBJ2-3; no clear D gene. The germline CDR1 and CDR2 sequences are MDHEN and SYDVKM. Trimming pared 3 bases from V and 2 bases from J, leaving 9 bases between. The CDR3 has 14 residues. CDR3 region: CASSFEQYTDTQYF. In DNA, the CDR3 is TGTGCCAGCAGTTTTGAGCAGTACACAGATACGCAGTATTTT.

This clonotype was counted between two and nine times. This chain links TRBV6-2 or TRBV6-3 with TRBJ2-4; no clear D gene. The germline V and J ends were trimmed by 4 bases and 0 bases, with 13 bases remaining between them. Germline CDR1 reads MNHEY; CDR2 reads SVGEGT. The CDR3 runs to 16 residues. This chain's CDR3 is CASSSPETLAKNIQYF. Written as DNA, the CDR3 is TGTGCCAGCAGTTCTCCGGAGACCCTAGCCAAAAACATTCAGTACTTC.

In this sample, this clonotype turned up many times. The chain uses TRBV2 and TRBJ1-2; 8 bases agree with TRBD1. Germline CDR1 and CDR2: SNHLY and FYNNEI. The CDR3 totals 15 residues. Trimming at V came to 4 bases and at J to 2 bases, leaving 6 bases not matched to a gene. CDR3 sequence: CASSAGQGRNYGYTF. The CDR3 nucleotides are TGTGCCAGCAGTGCCGGACAGGGAAGGAACTATGGCTACACCTTC. The entire variable domain, with the rest obtained from reference TRBV2 and TRBJ1-2, is as follows: EPEVTQTPSHQVTQMGQEVILRCVPISNHLYFYWYRQILGQKVEFLVSFYNNEISEKSEIFDDQFSVERPDGSNFTLKIRSTKLEDSAMYFCASSAGQGRNYGYTFGSGTRLTVV.

CDR3 coding DNA: TGCGCCAGCAGCCAGCCTCGAGAGAGAGGGGGCAATCAGCCCCAGCATTTT. This sequence encodes CASSQPRERGGNQPQHF. The chain employs TRBV4-1 and TRBJ1-5, with a tentative D call TRBD1 (5 bases). Germline V gene sequence: CDR1 MGHRA, CDR2 YSYEKL. The ends were cut back, 3 bases at V and 2 bases at J, with 17 bases in the middle. The CDR3 length is 17 residues.

This clonotype was seen a few times. V and J are TRBV20-1 and TRBJ1-1; 7 bases align to TRBD1. This CDR3 has 13 amino acids. Trimming at V came to 4 bases and at J to 0 bases, leaving 2 bases not matched to a gene. Germline lookup yields CDR1 DFQATT and CDR2 SNEGSKA (reference sequence). CDR3 protein: CSAIGQVNTEAFF. DNA for the CDR3: TGCAGTGCTATAGGACAGGTGAACACTGAAGCTTTCTTT.

This clonotype showed up many times. V usage is TRBV6-2 or TRBV6-3 and J usage is TRBJ1-2; a weak D match, TRBD1 (6 bases). V shed 8 bases and J shed 6 bases, with 16 bases lying between them. Germline CDR1 reads MNHEY; CDR2 reads SVGEGT. CDR3 length equals 13 residues. CDR3 sequence: CASSSRGADGYTF. The CDR3 DNA reads as TGTGCCAGCTCGTCCAGGGGCGCGGATGGCTACACCTTC.

This clonotype has just a few counts. The chain joins TRBV7-6 to TRBJ2-1, with D possibly being TRBD2 (5 bases). The germline gives CDR1 SGHVS, CDR2 FNYEAQ. This CDR3 has 14 amino acids. The germline V and J ends were trimmed by 0 bases and 8 bases, with 11 bases remaining between them. The CDR3 loop reads CASSLAYSSYEQFF. CDR3 coding DNA: TGTGCCAGCAGCTTAGCGTATTCTAGCTATGAGCAGTTCTTC.

This clonotype was recorded many times. This chain joins TRBV7-6 and TRBJ2-1; D uncertain. The CDR3 length is 12 residues. The germline V and J ends were trimmed by 1 base and 10 bases, with 8 bases remaining between them. Germline assignment: CDR1 SGHVS and CDR2 FNYEAQ. The CDR3 DNA reads as TGTGCCAGCAGCTTAGGACACCCCGAGCAGTTCTTC. Translated: CASSLGHPEQFF.

This clonotype was counted at least ten times. This chain uses TRBV27 with TRBJ2-2; possible D gene TRBD1, 5 bases. Germline CDR1 reads MNHEY; CDR2 reads SMNVEV (reference sequence). The V end was cut by 5 bases, the J end by 0 bases, with 13 bases between. The CDR3 runs to 16 residues. CDR3: CASSPFDSSNTGELFF. As DNA, the CDR3 is TGTGCCAGCAGTCCCTTCGACAGCTCGAACACCGGGGAGCTGTTTTTT.